This T cell receptor (beta chain) originates from a study of cytomegalovirus exposure and HLA in healthy donors. Study observations and caveats: Later work found that TCR association rates differed between HLA loci; DRB1 had the most and HLA-C the fewest.

13 Jbeta primers and 60 Vbeta primers were used for the PCR. Data came from immunoSEQ multiplex PCR; TCRdb stores just in-frame clones and leaves some out. The listing records roughly 120,000 clones. CDR3 size: 14 residues. Trimming shortened V by 1 base and J by 4 bases, and 10 bases separated the two germline ends. Germline values: CDR1 SGHTA, CDR2 FQGNSA. A remark on this clone: Antigen specificity is unknown.

The chain combines TRBV7-2 with TRBJ1-2, with no clear D. Input material: PBMCs. This sequence originates from a young man in good health and CMV-seronegative. DNA for the CDR3: TGTGCCAGCAGCTTAGAGTTGCCAGGCTATGGCTACACCTTC. Translated, it gives CASSLELPGYGYTF.